This T cell receptor (beta chain) originates from a study of blood T cells in healthy people across ages (dated by TCRdb to between 2015 and 2017). About the study as a whole: In model experiments, template switching captured about one uniquely barcoded TCR beta cDNA molecule for every two T cells. The study measured age-related changes in TCR beta repertoire diversity using deep sequencing normalized with unique cDNA molecular identifiers. The donors were split into four age groups: young (average 16 years), middle-aged (nearly 40), aged (approximately 59) and long-lived (about 74). For two donors (one aged 18 to 30 and one aged 80 or older), the study analyzed two additional independent replicas of 1 million unique cDNA reads from the same blood draw.

This clonotype occurred a few times. Which antigen it targets is not known. No base-level quality is on record; no much larger clone is a single base apart. General conclusions and limits of the study: As age increased, observed TCR beta diversity per million T cells dropped in a roughly linear way, and a significant reduction was already evident by age around 41. Since profiling was done on bulk unsorted PBMCs, naive and antigen-experienced compartments could not be conclusively compared. Because the CMV infection status of the donors was unknown, age-related changes in expanded clonotypes may potentially have been confounded. There was a strong correlation between observed TCR beta diversity and the percentage of naive T cells measured by flow cytometry. Estimates of total diversity based on one million sequenced T cells were considered lower bounds and underestimates. Compared with the aged group, more naive CD4+ T cells, fewer expanded clones and increased TCR diversity were shown by the long-lived group, suggesting age selection.

V gives up 6 bases and J gives up 2 bases, and the segment between their germline ends measures 8 bases. The CDR3 starts with the cysteine, ends with the phenylalanine, and has 12 residues. This entry keeps only the CDR3 DNA: 36 bases, framed from base 1. CDR1 and CDR2 (SNHLY, FYNNEI) derive from the germline V gene. The donors were 40 or so Caucasian individuals from Russia, aged roughly 6 to 90 years, who were systemically healthy. Ten milliliters of peripheral blood were drawn from each donor into EDTA-treated Vacutainer tubes. Ficoll-Paque density-gradient centrifugation was used to isolate PBMCs, with at least 6 million obtained per sample. Total RNA was extracted from PBMCs with Trizol reagent, with at least 6 micrograms obtained per sample. For every donor, an aliquot of PBMCs went through flow cytometry to measure the percentages of naive CD45RAhigh/CD27high T cells. The receptor library was made with 5' RACE. Sequencing used an Illumina HiSeq 2500. A second about 7 to 11 cycle PCR used a sample-barcoded 5' primer and a J-beta primer mix. A unique molecular identifier was introduced onto each TCR beta cDNA molecule by a template-switch 5' adaptor carrying 12 random nucleotides. At least 3 million CDR3-containing paired-end reads were obtained from each sample. The Mint cDNA synthesis kit, primed by a TRBC-specific oligonucleotide, was used to synthesize first-strand cDNA from all RNA. After uracil-DNA glycosylase treatment, a first 18-cycle PCR used universal primers M1SS and BC2_uni_R on all cDNA. Per the authors' processing: Each sample was normalized by randomly selecting 1 million high-quality reads, each carrying a distinct molecular identifier. Instead of being binned into consensus sequences, reads with shared molecular identifiers were discarded. MiTCR, run with a Q25 quality threshold and the strictest error-elimination algorithm, handled CDR3 identification, clonotype clustering and error correction. A nonparametric unseen species model with Euler transformation was used to estimate a lower bound on total TCR beta diversity. TCRdb redid the processing of the public reads, applying fastp at Q25 and MiXCR, and retained in-frame beta chains. Entries that share a CDR3 protein sequence are merged under the most common genes and DNA. TCRdb's processing, not the study's, gives the V and J calls here. The sample table shows about 760,000 distinct CDR3 sequences, and around 25% are seen once. In total, the top ten clones hold 9.4% of the sample.

These data were also reused for a study on T cells of mothers and their children. The second study's paper adds: Nine systemically healthy Caucasian individuals served as donors, namely three mothers together with their six children. cDNA synthesis consumed the entire amount of extracted RNA, loaded at around 1.5 ug RNA in each 15 ul reaction. Sample barcodes and 2-4 random nucleotides were added via the M1S primer in the second PCR. More than 8 million TCR beta CDR3 reads were obtained from each mother, and roughly 3.1 million reads were obtained from each child. Thymic selection similarly shapes TCR recombination output in related and unrelated pairs, with minor effect from inherited differences. Normalized repertoire overlap in related mother-child pairs was always slightly higher than in unrelated mother-child pairs, but the difference was never significant. Persistent microchimeric T cell clones were not detected, at a sensitivity of 85 to 100 clones per million clonotypes. To look for features that set related mother-child pairs apart from unrelated individuals, the researchers ran deep NGS to compare the TCR beta repertoires of mothers and children. Mothers averaged approximately 40 +/- 4 years of age and children averaged approximately 11 +/- 4 years. Libraries were sequenced on Illumina HiSeq 2000 with 100+100 nt paired-end reads after adapter ligation with NEBNext reagents. To avoid cross-contamination, the mother libraries and the child libraries were prepared a month apart and sequenced in separate runs. Between 500,000 and 2,000,000 distinct TCR beta clonotypes were identified per donor. Naive TCR beta clonotypes were estimated from low-frequency clonotypes matched to each donor's FACS-determined naive share, without sorting.

Material for sequencing was blood. The TCR was taken from a boy under 18 in good health. The chain joins TRBV2 to TRBJ2-7; the D gene identity is not certain. The CDR3 region has the sequence CASSAHTYEQYF. At the DNA level, the sequence is TGTGCCAGCAGCGCCCATACCTACGAGCAGTACTTC.